Listed below are T cell receptor beta chains from one sample, sequenced in a study of blood T cell repertoires in COVID-19. Assay: immunoSEQ multiplex PCR; the TCRdb copy retains only in-frame clones and omits some. The data hold 150,000 or so clones, with 70% to 85% observed a single time. The sample comprised peripheral blood. Source of these receptors: a woman aged 50 to 65 with acute or convalescent COVID-19. Each CDR3 is given with its conserved first and last residue. The D gene is left open where the match is weak. Expanded clones get a size class; other rows say once, few or many, or leave the size out.

d_gene	v_gene	j_gene	abundance	CDR3aa	CDR3nt
TRBD1	TRBV2	TRBJ1-1	NA	CASQGQGDTEAFF	TGTGCCAGCCAGGGACAGGGGGACACTGAAGCTTTCTTT
NA	TRBV12-5	TRBJ2-3	NA	CASGLGHRDKQYF	TGTGCTAGTGGTTTGGGACACCGGGACAAGCAGTATTTT
NA	TRBV7-2	TRBJ1-4	NA	CASSLGGAPTNEKLFF	TGTGCCAGCAGCTTAGGTGGGGCCCCCACTAATGAAAAACTGTTTTTT
NA	TRBV9	TRBJ1-5	NA	CASNRQGAGNQPQHF	TGTGCCAGCAACCGGCAGGGTGCCGGTAATCAGCCCCAGCATTTT
NA	TRBV29-1	TRBJ1-2	NA	CSAGGVNYGYTF	TGCAGCGCCGGGGGGGTGAACTATGGCTACACCTTC
TRBD2	TRBV28	TRBJ2-1	NA	CASSLTSGSLYNEQFF	TGTGCCAGCAGTTTAACTAGCGGGAGTCTCTACAATGAGCAGTTCTTC
TRBD2	TRBV7-3	TRBJ2-7	NA	CASSLTGTREYEQYF	TGTGCCAGCAGCTTAACCGGGACTAGGGAGTACGAGCAGTACTTC
NA	TRBV21-1	TRBJ2-5	NA	CASSNRGGLAGFSRQETQYF	TGTGCCAGCAGCAACAGGGGGGGACTAGCGGGATTCAGTCGGCAAGAGACCCAGTACTTC
TRBD1	TRBV11-3	TRBJ2-5	NA	CASSLGTGGKETQYF	TGTGCCAGCAGCTTGGGGACAGGGGGCAAAGAGACCCAGTACTTC
TRBD1	TRBV28	TRBJ1-1	NA	CASSLSAGGRTEAFF	TGTGCCAGCAGTTTATCGGCAGGGGGAAGGACTGAAGCTTTCTTT
TRBD2	TRBV7-2	TRBJ2-1	NA	CASSLASGVSNEQFF	TGTGCCAGCAGCTTAGCTAGCGGGGTCAGCAATGAGCAGTTCTTC
TRBD2	TRBV18	TRBJ2-5	once	CASSPKRSSGREETQYF	TGTGCCAGCTCACCAAAGAGAAGTAGCGGGAGGGAAGAGACCCAGTACTTC
NA	TRBV5-8	TRBJ1-6	NA	CASSPGGSAYNSPLHF	TGTGCCAGCAGCCCGGGAGGTAGCGCCTATAATTCACCCCTCCACTTT
TRBD1	TRBV29-1	TRBJ2-3	NA	CSVVGGTGIRLTDTQYF	TGCAGCGTTGTAGGCGGGACAGGGATCCGACTCACAGATACGCAGTATTTT
TRBD1	TRBV19	TRBJ2-2	NA	CASFAGTATGELFF	TGTGCCAGTTTCGCCGGGACAGCCACCGGGGAGCTGTTTTTT
NA	TRBV5-8	TRBJ2-3	NA	CASSSSGGASDTQYF	TGTGCCAGCAGCTCCAGCGGAGGGGCCTCAGATACGCAGTATTTT
NA	TRBV5-3	TRBJ2-7	few	CARSTYMTKGAYEQYF	TGTGCCAGAAGCACATATATGACCAAAGGGGCCTACGAGCAGTACTTC
NA	TRBV6-5	TRBJ2-5	once	CASSTRGETQYF	TGTGCCAGCAGTACACGCGGGGAGACCCAGTACTTC
TRBD1	TRBV5-6	TRBJ1-2	NA	CASSYWDRANYGYTF	TGTGCCAGCAGTTATTGGGACAGGGCCAACTATGGCTACACCTTC
NA	TRBV27	TRBJ2-5	NA	CASSLSIGETQYF	TGTGCCAGCAGTTTATCGATTGGCGAGACCCAGTACTTC
TRBD2	TRBV5-4	TRBJ2-2	NA	CASSLPGLGLPGELFF	TGTGCCAGCAGCTTACCGGGACTAGGACTCCCCGGGGAGCTGTTTTTT
NA	TRBV10-3	TRBJ1-5	NA	CAISESHNQPQHF	TGTGCCATCAGTGAGTCCCACAATCAGCCCCAGCATTTT
TRBD2	TRBV2	TRBJ2-1	NA	CASPSGTTYNEQFF	TGTGCCAGCCCTAGCGGTACCACCTACAATGAGCAGTTCTTC
TRBD1	TRBV18	TRBJ1-2	NA	CASSPTTGDAGYTF	TGTGCCAGCTCACCAACGACAGGGGATGCTGGCTACACCTTC
NA	TRBV29-1	TRBJ2-3	NA	CSVGRDTQYF	TGCAGCGTTGGGAGAGATACGCAGTATTTT
NA	TRBV2	TRBJ1-2	NA	CASATTVYAGSYTF	TGTGCCAGCGCGACGACAGTATACGCAGGGAGCTACACCTTC
NA	TRBV27	TRBJ2-6	NA	CASRPQGLSLSGANVLTF	TGTGCCAGCAGACCGCAGGGGCTCAGCCTATCTGGGGCCAACGTCCTGACTTTC
NA	TRBV7-2	TRBJ2-5	NA	CASSFGGGQETQYF	TGTGCCAGCAGCTTCGGGGGAGGTCAAGAGACCCAGTACTTC
NA	TRBV19	TRBJ2-7	few	CASSIGLTYEQYF	TGTGCCAGTAGTATAGGACTTACCTACGAGCAGTACTTC
NA	TRBV19	TRBJ2-5	NA	CASSTRGHTTSETQYF	TGTGCCAGTAGTACCCGAGGGCACACGACTTCGGAGACCCAGTACTTC
TRBD2	TRBV3-1/TRBV3-2	TRBJ2-7	NA	CASSQDRVAGVGEQYF	TGTGCCAGCAGCCAAGATCGCGTAGCGGGAGTGGGGGAGCAGTACTTC
TRBD1	TRBV19	TRBJ1-1	NA	CASSNRGMNTEAFF	TGTGCCAGTAGCAACAGGGGCATGAACACTGAAGCTTTCTTT
TRBD1	TRBV3-1/TRBV3-2	TRBJ1-2	once	CASSLGQIYGYTF	TGTGCCAGCTCTTTGGGACAGATCTATGGCTACACCTTC
TRBD1	TRBV18	TRBJ1-2	NA	CASKRDSQNYGYTF	TGTGCCAGCAAAAGGGACAGCCAAAACTATGGCTACACCTTC
NA	TRBV18	TRBJ1-2	NA	CASSPGGGYGYTF	TGTGCCAGCTCACCAGGGGGGGGCTATGGCTACACCTTC
NA	TRBV7-2	TRBJ2-2	NA	CASSQTGDFDTGELFF	TGTGCCAGCAGCCAAACAGGGGACTTTGACACCGGGGAGCTGTTTTTT
NA	TRBV5-1	TRBJ1-6	NA	CASSLAPATGLGSPLHF	TGCGCCAGCAGCTTGGCCCCGGCGACAGGCCTTGGTTCACCCCTCCACTTT
NA	TRBV29-1	TRBJ2-1	NA	CSVEGGGANLNEQFF	TGCAGCGTTGAAGGGGGCGGGGCGAACCTCAATGAGCAGTTCTTC
TRBD2	TRBV7-8	TRBJ2-5	NA	CASSLVRLGLVRMYQETQYF	TGTGCCAGCAGCTTAGTACGGCTAGGACTAGTCCGAATGTACCAAGAGACCCAGTACTTC
NA	TRBV21-1	TRBJ2-7	NA	CASSRKNFSYEQYF	TGTGCCAGCAGCAGAAAGAATTTTAGCTACGAGCAGTACTTC
NA	TRBV5-1	TRBJ2-7	NA	CASSLVGGGTYEQYF	TGCGCCAGCAGCTTGGTAGGAGGCGGTACCTACGAGCAGTACTTC
NA	TRBV18	TRBJ1-3	NA	CASTRDIGNTIYF	TGTGCCAGCACCCGGGACATCGGAAACACCATATATTTT
NA	TRBV3-1/TRBV3-2	TRBJ2-5	NA	CASSQLAPTEKTQYF	TGTGCCAGCAGCCAACTCGCCCCCACCGAGAAGACCCAGTACTTC
NA	TRBV7-2	TRBJ2-3	few	CASSYQGGLSTDTQYF	TGTGCCAGCAGCTACCAGGGGGGATTAAGCACAGATACGCAGTATTTT
TRBD1	TRBV24-1	TRBJ1-1	NA	CATSDLRDRGRNTEAFF	TGTGCCACCAGTGATTTAAGGGACAGGGGGAGGAACACTGAAGCTTTCTTT
NA	TRBV7-2	TRBJ1-3	once	CASSRQEGNTIYF	TGTGCCAGCAGCCGCCAAGAGGGAAACACCATATATTTT
NA	TRBV7-6	TRBJ1-5	NA	CASSLGAQWSNQPQHF	TGTGCCAGCAGCTTAGGTGCACAATGGAGCAATCAGCCCCAGCATTTT
NA	TRBV5-1	TRBJ2-3	NA	CASSIDSGPTDTQYF	TGCGCCAGCAGCATAGACTCCGGCCCCACAGATACGCAGTATTTT
TRBD1	TRBV11-1	TRBJ2-3	NA	CASSVDRGLTDTQYF	TGTGCCAGCAGCGTAGACAGGGGCCTCACAGATACGCAGTATTTT
NA	TRBV28	TRBJ2-7	NA	CASSTTGVSYEQYF	TGTGCCAGCAGCACTACAGGAGTTTCCTACGAGCAGTACTTC
NA	TRBV10-2	TRBJ1-5	NA	CASSESNDMWVSNQPQHF	TGCGCCAGCAGTGAGAGCAATGACATGTGGGTTAGCAATCAGCCCCAGCATTTT
TRBD2	TRBV6-1	TRBJ2-2	once	CASSVVGTSGFTGELFF	TGTGCCAGCAGTGTTGTCGGGACTAGCGGTTTCACCGGGGAGCTGTTTTTT
NA	TRBV30	TRBJ1-4	NA	CAWMVQATTNEKLFF	TGTGCCTGGATGGTGCAGGCGACAACTAATGAAAAACTGTTTTTT
TRBD1	TRBV7-9	TRBJ1-2	NA	CASSFDRGRSGYTF	TGTGCCAGCAGCTTTGACAGGGGGCGGAGTGGCTACACCTTC
TRBD1	TRBV18	TRBJ1-5	NA	CASSPHRGLDQPQHF	TGTGCCAGCTCACCACACAGGGGGCTCGATCAGCCCCAGCATTTT
TRBD1	TRBV9	TRBJ2-7	NA	CASSKTGGPYEQYF	TGTGCCAGCAGCAAAACAGGGGGCCCATACGAGCAGTACTTC
NA	TRBV7-8	TRBJ1-2	few	CASSLRTFYGYTF	TGTGCCAGCAGCTTAAGGACATTCTATGGCTACACCTTC